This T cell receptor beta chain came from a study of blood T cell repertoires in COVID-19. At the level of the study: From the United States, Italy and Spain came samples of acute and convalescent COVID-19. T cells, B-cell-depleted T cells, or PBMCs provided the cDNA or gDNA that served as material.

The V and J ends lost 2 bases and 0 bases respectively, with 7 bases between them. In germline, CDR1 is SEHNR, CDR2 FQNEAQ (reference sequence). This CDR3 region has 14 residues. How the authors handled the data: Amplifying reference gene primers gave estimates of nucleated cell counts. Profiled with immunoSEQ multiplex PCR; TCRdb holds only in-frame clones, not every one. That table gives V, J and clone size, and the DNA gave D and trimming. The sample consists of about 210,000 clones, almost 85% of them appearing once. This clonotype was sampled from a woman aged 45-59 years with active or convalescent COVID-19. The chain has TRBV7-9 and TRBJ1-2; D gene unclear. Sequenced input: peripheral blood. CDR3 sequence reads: CASSLTETNYGYTF. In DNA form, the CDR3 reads TGTGCCAGCAGCTTAACAGAAACTAACTATGGCTACACCTTC.